This TCR beta chain is from a study of blood T cell repertoires in COVID-19. Study-wide context: The United States, Italy and Spain provided the acute and convalescent COVID-19 samples. PBMCs, B-cell-depleted T cells, or T cells provided the cDNA or gDNA that made up the material.

Germline lookup yields CDR1 MNHEY and CDR2 SVGAGI. The CDR3 runs 13 residues. V shed 6 bases and J shed 1 base, with 10 bases lying between them. In the original workflow: The assay estimated nucleated cells by amplifying reference gene primers. Method: immunoSEQ multiplex PCR; TCRdb's copy keeps in-frame clones and lacks some. That table supplies the V and J calls and clone size; D and trimming were determined from the DNA. The table records just over 60,000 clones, over 75% of them present only once. This rearrangement joins TRBV6-5 to TRBJ2-7; D uncertain. Specimen: peripheral blood. The source is a man between 60 and 75 years old with acute or convalescent COVID-19. CDR3: CASSLRLSYEQYF. For the CDR3, the DNA is TGTGCCAGCAGCCTCCGACTGTCCTACGAGCAGTACTTC.